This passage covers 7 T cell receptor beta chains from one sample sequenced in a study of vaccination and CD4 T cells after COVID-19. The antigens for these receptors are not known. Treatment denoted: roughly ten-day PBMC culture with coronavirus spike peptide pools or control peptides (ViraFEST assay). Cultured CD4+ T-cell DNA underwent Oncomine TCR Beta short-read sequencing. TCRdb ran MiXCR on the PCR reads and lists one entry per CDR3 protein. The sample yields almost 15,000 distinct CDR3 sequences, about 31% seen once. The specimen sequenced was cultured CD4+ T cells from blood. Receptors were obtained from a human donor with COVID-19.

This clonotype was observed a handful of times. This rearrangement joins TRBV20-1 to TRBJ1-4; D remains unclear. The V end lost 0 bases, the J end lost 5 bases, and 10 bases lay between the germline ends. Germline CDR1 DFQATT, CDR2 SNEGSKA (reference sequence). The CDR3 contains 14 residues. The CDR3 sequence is CSARDPPGNEKLFF. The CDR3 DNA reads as TGCAGTGCTAGAGATCCTCCCGGGAATGAAAAACTGTTTTTT.

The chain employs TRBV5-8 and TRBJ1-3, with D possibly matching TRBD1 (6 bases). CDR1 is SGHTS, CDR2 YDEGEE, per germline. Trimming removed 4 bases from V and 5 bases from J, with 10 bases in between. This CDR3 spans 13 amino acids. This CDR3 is CASSTQGRNTIYF. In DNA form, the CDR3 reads TGTGCCAGCAGCACCCAGGGGAGAAACACCATATATTTT.

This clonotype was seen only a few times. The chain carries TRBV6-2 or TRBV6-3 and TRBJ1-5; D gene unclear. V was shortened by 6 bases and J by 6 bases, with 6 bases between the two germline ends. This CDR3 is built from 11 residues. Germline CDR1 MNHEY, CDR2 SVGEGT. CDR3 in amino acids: CASSQRQPQHF. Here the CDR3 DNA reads TGTGCCAGCAGCCAGCGTCAGCCCCAGCATTTT.

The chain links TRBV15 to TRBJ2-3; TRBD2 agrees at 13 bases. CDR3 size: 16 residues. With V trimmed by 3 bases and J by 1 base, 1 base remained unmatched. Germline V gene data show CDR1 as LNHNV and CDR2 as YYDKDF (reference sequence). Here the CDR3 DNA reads TGTGCCACCAGCAGTGGGACTAGCGGGGGCACAGATACGCAGTATTTT. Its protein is CATSSGTSGGTDTQYF.

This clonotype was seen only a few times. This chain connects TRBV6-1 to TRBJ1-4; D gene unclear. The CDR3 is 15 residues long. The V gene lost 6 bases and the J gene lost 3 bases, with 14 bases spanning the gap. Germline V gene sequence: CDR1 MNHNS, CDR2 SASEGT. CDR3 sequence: CASSASGGANEKLFF. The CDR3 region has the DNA TGTGCCAGCAGCGCTAGCGGTGGAGCTAATGAAAAACTGTTTTTT.

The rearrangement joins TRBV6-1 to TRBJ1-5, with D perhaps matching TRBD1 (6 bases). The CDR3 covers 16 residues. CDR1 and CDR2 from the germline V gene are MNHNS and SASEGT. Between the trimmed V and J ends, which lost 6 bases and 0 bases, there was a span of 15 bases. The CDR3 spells CASSLTRGYSNQPQHF. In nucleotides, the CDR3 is TGTGCCAGCAGCCTGACCAGGGGATATAGCAATCAGCCCCAGCATTTT.

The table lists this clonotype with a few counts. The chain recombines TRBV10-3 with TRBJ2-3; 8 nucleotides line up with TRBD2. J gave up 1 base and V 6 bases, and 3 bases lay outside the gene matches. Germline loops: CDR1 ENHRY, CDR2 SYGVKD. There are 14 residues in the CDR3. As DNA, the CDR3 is TGTGCCATCAGCTATAGCGGGGGCACAGATACGCAGTATTTT. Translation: CAISYSGGTDTQYF.